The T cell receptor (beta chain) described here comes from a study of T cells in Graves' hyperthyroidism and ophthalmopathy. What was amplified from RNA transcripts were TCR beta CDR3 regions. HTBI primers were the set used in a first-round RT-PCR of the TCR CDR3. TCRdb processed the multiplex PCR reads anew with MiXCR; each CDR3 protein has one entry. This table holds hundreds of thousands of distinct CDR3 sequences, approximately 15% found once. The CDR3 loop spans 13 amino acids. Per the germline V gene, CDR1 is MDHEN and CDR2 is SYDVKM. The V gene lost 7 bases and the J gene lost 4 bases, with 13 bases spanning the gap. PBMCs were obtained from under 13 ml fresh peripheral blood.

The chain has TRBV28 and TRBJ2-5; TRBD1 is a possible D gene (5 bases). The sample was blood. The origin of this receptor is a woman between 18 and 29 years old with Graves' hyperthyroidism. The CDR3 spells CASNARVAETQYF. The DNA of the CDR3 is TGTGCCAGCAACGCCAGGGTGGCAGAGACCCAGTACTTC.